Below, 20 T cell receptor beta chains from the same sample are listed, as sequenced in a study of monozygotic twins with inflammatory bowel disease. Reanalyzing the 5' RACE reads, TCRdb keeps one entry per CDR3 protein, without DNA. The listing contains about 380,000 distinct CDR3 sequences. Sequenced: blood. The receptors here all came from a human donor with ulcerative colitis or Crohn's disease, or a healthy co-twin of an affected twin (not recorded which).

The rearrangement uses TRBV20-1 and TRBJ2-3. The CDR3 consists of 12 residues. Germline loops: CDR1 DFQATT, CDR2 SNEGSKA (reference sequence). The CDR3 loop is CSAEDGTDTQYF.

The chain has TRBV5-1 and TRBJ2-3; the TCRdb call, TRBD1, lacks DNA for checking. The CDR3 totals 16 residues. Germline values: CDR1 SGHRS, CDR2 YFSETQ. This chain's CDR3 is CASSLDGAGSTDTQYF. The variable domain in full, with the rest retrieved from reference TRBV5-1 and TRBJ2-3, is KAGVTQTPRYLIKTRGQQVTLSCSPISGHRSVSWYQQTPGQGLQFLFEYFSETQRNKGNFPGRFSGRQFSNSRSEMNVSTLELGDSALYLCASSLDGAGSTDTQYFGPGTRLTVL.

The chain is built from TRBV4-3 and TRBJ1-4; there is no DNA to check the TCRdb D call of TRBD1. The CDR3 totals 15 residues. Germline V gene sequence: CDR1 LGHNA, CDR2 YSLEER. This CDR3 reads CASSQGTVTNEKLFF.

The genes are TRBV25-1 and TRBJ2-5; the D gene TCRdb calls, TRBD2, cannot be checked with no DNA. Germline V lookup: CDR1 MGHDK, CDR2 SYGVNS. The CDR3 runs 15 residues. The CDR3 reads CASSDPSHAQETQYF.

The chain recombines TRBV20-1 with TRBJ2-7; TCRdb calls TRBD1, which cannot be checked without DNA. Per germline, CDR1 DFQATT and CDR2 SNEGSKA (reference sequence). The CDR3 has 16 amino acids. Here the CDR3 reads CSARDSWGLSTYEQYF.

The rearrangement uses TRBV12-3 or TRBV12-4 and TRBJ1-5. The CDR3 has 13 residues. CDR3 in amino acids: CASYGTANQPQHF.

The chain is built from TRBV2 and TRBJ2-3; absent DNA, TCRdb's TRBD2 call cannot be checked. The CDR3 covers 14 residues. Per the germline V gene, CDR1 is SNHLY and CDR2 is FYNNEI. The CDR3 is CAIGTSVATDTQYF.

CDR3: CASSEWGTLNTGELFF. The chain uses TRBV6-4 and TRBJ2-2; the TRBD2 assignment by TCRdb is unverifiable without DNA. Germline V gene sequence: CDR1 MRHNA, CDR2 SNTAGT. This CDR3 region has 16 residues.

The chain carries TRBV6-2 or TRBV6-3 and TRBJ2-5; TCRdb outputs TRBD2, but without DNA this stays unchecked. The CDR3 spans 16 residues. CDR1 MNHEY and CDR2 SVGEGT come from the germline V gene. The CDR3 protein is CASSNPGVAEEETQYF.

The chain recombines TRBV27 with TRBJ2-7; there is no DNA to check the TCRdb D call of TRBD2. The CDR3 has 12 amino acids. Per germline, CDR1 MNHEY and CDR2 SMNVEV (reference sequence). The CDR3 sequence is CASSPSGFGQYF.

The chain has TRBV20-1 and TRBJ1-2. CDR3 length: 14 amino acids. The germline V gene encodes CDR1 DFQATT and CDR2 SNEGSKA (reference sequence). The chain's CDR3 is CSAGSGRQSYGYTF.

CDR3 in amino acids: CASSQQEISSYEQYF. The chain carries TRBV25-1 and TRBJ2-7. The CDR3 spans 15 residues. The germline CDR1 and CDR2 sequences are MGHDK and SYGVNS.

The rearrangement uses TRBV18 and TRBJ1-6. The CDR3 consists of 14 residues. Germline assignment: CDR1 KGHSH and CDR2 LQKENI. The CDR3 loop is CASSYDGTYSPLHF.

The chain carries TRBV5-1 and TRBJ2-2. Germline CDR1 is SGHRS and CDR2 is YFSETQ. The CDR3 spans 15 residues. CDR3 residues: CASRPIPADTGELFF.

The chain links TRBV20-1 to TRBJ2-7; without DNA, the TCRdb call of TRBD1 cannot be checked. The CDR3 is 14 amino acids. CDR1 DFQATT and CDR2 SNEGSKA come from the germline V gene (reference sequence). CDR3 loop: CSARVGTALYEQYF.

The rearrangement uses TRBV7-9 and TRBJ1-6; TCRdb gives TRBD1 as the D gene, but with no DNA this cannot be confirmed. This CDR3 has 15 residues. Germline V gives CDR1 SEHNR, CDR2 FQNEAQ (reference sequence). CDR3 sequence reads: CASSLGGQGHSPLHF.

The rearrangement joins TRBV12-3 or TRBV12-4 to TRBJ2-3. The CDR3 totals 12 residues. The CDR3 protein is CASSLQAYTQYF.

The chain links TRBV5-3 to TRBJ2-1; TCRdb proposes TRBD1, but this gene call is untestable without DNA. TRBV5-3 is sorted into the ORF group, with uncertain function. This CDR3 comprises 14 residues. The CDR3 sequence: CARSFGGAAYEQFF.

The rearrangement joins TRBV5-1 to TRBJ2-5; TCRdb's assignment of TRBD1 cannot be checked, as there is no DNA. CDR3 length equals 13 residues. Germline assignment: CDR1 SGHRS and CDR2 YFSETQ. CDR3 region: CASSTGGQETQYF.

The rearrangement uses TRBV28 and TRBJ2-5; TCRdb's assignment of TRBD1 cannot be checked, as there is no DNA. The CDR3 extends over 15 amino acids. The germline V gene encodes CDR1 MDHEN and CDR2 SYDVKM. The CDR3 protein is CASSSAGEIQETQYF.